The 21 T cell receptor beta chains below all came from one sample that was sequenced in a study of CD8 T cells in Susac syndrome (dated by TCRdb to about 2019). To prepare the library, the immunoSEQ multiplex PCR assay was applied. RNA was extracted using the RNeasy kit, and about 0.5 to 1 ug of the RNA was reverse transcribed with random hexamers. TCRdb itself trimmed the public reads at Q25 with fastp, ran MiXCR and retained productive beta chains. Here each entry gathers all rows of one CDR3 protein and keeps the most common genes and DNA. The sample table contains about 29,000 distinct CDR3 sequences; only one count was recorded for roughly 94% of them. Clones ranked in the top ten supply about 0.26% of the sample. The sample taken for sequencing was CD8+ T cells from PBMCs. These receptors originate from a human donor in good health.

The chain combines TRBV5-1 with TRBJ2-2; D unresolved. Trimming removed 4 bases at V and 6 bases at J, with 7 bases between. CDR3 length equals 12 residues. Germline V gene lookup returns CDR1 SGHRS and CDR2 YFSETQ. The CDR3 DNA reads as TGCGCCAGCAGCCTAGGGTCCGGGGAGCTGTTTTTT. Amino acid sequence: CASSLGSGELFF.

V is TRBV7-9 and J is TRBJ2-3, with 9 bases identical to TRBD2. V lost 5 bases, J lost 10 bases, and 10 bases stayed unmatched. CDR1 SEHNR and CDR2 FQNEAQ come from the germline V gene (reference sequence). CDR3 size: 14 residues. CDR3 residues: CASSPSGGPWAQYF. CDR3 DNA sequence: TGTGCCAGCAGCCCGAGCGGGGGGCCCTGGGCGCAGTATTTT.

J is TRBJ2-3 and V is TRBV19, with 9 positions matching TRBD1. There are 15 residues in the CDR3. Germline trimming cut 5 bases from V and 3 bases from J; bases unmatched to any gene: 6. The germline gives CDR1 LNHDA, CDR2 SQIVND (reference sequence). This chain's CDR3 is CASSQQGAVTDTQYF. The CDR3 DNA reads as TGTGCCAGTAGTCAACAGGGGGCCGTTACAGATACGCAGTATTTT. Variable domain in full (rest from reference TRBV19 and TRBJ2-3): DGGITQSPKYLFRKEGQNVTLSCEQNLNHDAMYWYRQDPGQGLRLIYYSQIVNDFQKGDIAEGYSVSREKKESFPLTVTSAQKNPTAFYLCASSQQGAVTDTQYFGPGTRLTVL.

The chain joins TRBV7-8 to TRBJ2-2; D gene ambiguous. Trimming cost V 3 bases and J 4 bases, with 6 bases left between them. The CDR3 runs to 13 residues. Germline V lookup: CDR1 SGHVS, CDR2 FQNEAQ. CDR3: CASSFTATGELFF. CDR3 bases: TGTGCCAGCAGCTTCACGGCCACCGGGGAGCTGTTTTTT.

The sample holds a few counts of this clonotype. This chain links TRBV4-3 with TRBJ2-5; 8 positions agree with TRBD2. CDR3 size: 16 residues. Germline values: CDR1 LGHNA, CDR2 YSLEER. V was clipped by 3 bases and J by 5 bases; unmatched bases: 11. The CDR3 DNA is TGCGCCAGCAGCCAGGCGAACCGGGGGGGCATCGAGACCCAGTACTTC. Protein product: CASSQANRGGIETQYF.

The chain carries TRBV6-2 or TRBV6-3 and TRBJ1-1; TRBD1 is a possible D gene (6 bases). This CDR3 has 13 residues. The V and J ends lost 10 bases and 1 base respectively, with 13 bases between them. Germline lookup yields CDR1 MNHEY and CDR2 SVGEGT. The CDR3 coding sequence is TGTGCCACATCATACAGGGAGAACACTGAAGCTTTCTTT. Translating gives CATSYRENTEAFF.

The V call is TRBV19, the J call TRBJ1-2; TRBD1 aligns across 9 bases. Germline CDR1 reads LNHDA; CDR2 reads SQIVND (reference sequence). The CDR3 spans 12 residues. V trimming: 9 bases; J trimming: 6 bases; junction bases outside the gene matches: 5. Here the CDR3 DNA reads TGTGCCAGCTCGACAGGGGGTAATGGCTACACCTTC. Translating gives CASSTGGNGYTF.

The chain carries TRBV27 and TRBJ1-1; 10 bases line up with TRBD1. Trimming at V came to 4 bases and at J to 4 bases, leaving 6 bases not matched to a gene. Germline values: CDR1 MNHEY, CDR2 SMNVEV (reference sequence). The CDR3 is 15 residues long. In DNA form, the CDR3 reads TGTGCCAGCAGTTACGGACAGGGGGGATCCACTGAAGCTTTCTTT. It codes for CASSYGQGGSTEAFF.

The CDR3 reads CASSLEAGYEQYF. CDR3 nucleotides: TGTGCCAGCAGCTTAGAGGCGGGTTACGAGCAGTACTTC. The chain uses TRBV11-2 and TRBJ2-7; D perhaps matches TRBD2 (5 bases). Germline V gene data show CDR1 as SGHAT and CDR2 as FQNNGV. Trimming stripped 0 bases from V and 4 bases from J, with 7 bases between. This CDR3 has 13 amino acids.

The chain has TRBV6-4 and TRBJ2-3, with D perhaps being TRBD1 or TRBD2 (6 bases each). Germline CDR1 reads MRHNA; CDR2 reads SNTAGT. The CDR3 extends over 14 amino acids. V was pared by 3 bases and J by 3 bases, with 10 bases between. The CDR3 coding sequence is TGTGCCAGCAGTGAAGAAGGGGGGACAGATACGCAGTATTTT. Protein sequence: CASSEEGGTDTQYF.

The chain links TRBV7-9 to TRBJ2-7; D not resolved. The germline V and J ends were trimmed by 5 bases and 2 bases, with 13 bases remaining between them. The CDR3 is 14 amino acids. CDR1 is SEHNR, CDR2 FQNEAQ, per germline (reference sequence). The CDR3 DNA follows: TGTGCCAGCAGCCTGCGAGACTTCACCTACGAGCAGTACTTC. It specifies CASSLRDFTYEQYF.

This clonotype was detected once. The chain links TRBV6-5 to TRBJ1-1; D not resolved. CDR1 and CDR2 from the germline V gene are MNHEY and SVGAGI. The V end lost 8 bases, the J end lost 1 base, and 8 bases lay between the germline ends. CDR3 length: 12 amino acids. In nucleotides, the CDR3 is TGTGCCAGCCAAAAGGGGAACACTGAAGCTTTCTTT. As protein: CASQKGNTEAFF.

The chain carries TRBV7-2 and TRBJ2-2, with 9 bases identical to TRBD2. V was clipped by 1 base and J by 6 bases; unmatched bases: 3. The CDR3 covers 15 residues. Germline V gene data show CDR1 as SGHTA and CDR2 as FQGNSA. The CDR3 protein is CASSLGGGAPGELFF. CDR3 DNA: TGTGCCAGCAGCTTAGGCGGGGGGGCCCCCGGGGAGCTGTTTTTT.

The chain employs TRBV6-1 and TRBJ1-1; no clear D. CDR1 MNHNS and CDR2 SASEGT come from the germline V gene. This CDR3 region has 13 residues. V lost 3 bases to trimming and J lost 0 bases, with 5 bases between them. The CDR3, as DNA: TGTGCCAGCAGTGACAAAATGAACACTGAAGCTTTCTTT. This gives the protein CASSDKMNTEAFF.

The J gene is TRBJ2-5, the V gene TRBV12-3 or TRBV12-4; D might be TRBD1 (7 bases). This CDR3 spans 11 amino acids. Trimming left V 7 bases short and J 5 bases short, with 8 bases between. Here the CDR3 DNA reads TGTGCCAGCACAGGGGGGGAGACCCAGTACTTC. Translating it yields CASTGGETQYF.

This sequence joins TRBV6-1 and TRBJ2-1, with 7 bases that match TRBD2. CDR1 and CDR2 (germline): MNHNS, SASEGT. The CDR3 totals 16 residues. J lost 0 bases, V lost 3 bases, and 5 bases had no gene match. The CDR3 protein is CASSERGRSSYNEQFF. The DNA of the CDR3 is TGTGCCAGCAGTGAGCGGGGGAGGAGCTCCTACAATGAGCAGTTCTTC.

The V and J genes are TRBV9 and TRBJ1-5, with 10 bases aligning to TRBD1. The length of the CDR3 is 15 residues. V trimming: 4 bases; J trimming: 2 bases; junction bases outside the gene matches: 3. The germline V gene has CDR1 SGDLS and CDR2 YYNGEE. Written as DNA, the CDR3 is TGTGCCAGCAGCAGACAGGGGGCGGGCAATCAGCCCCAGCATTTT. As protein: CASSRQGAGNQPQHF.

The V call is TRBV4-3, the J call TRBJ1-1; D remains ambiguous. The germline CDR1 and CDR2 sequences are LGHNA and YSLEER. Trimming cost V 4 bases and J 0 bases, with 9 bases left between them. The CDR3 is 14 residues long. Here the CDR3 reads CASSPRNLNTEAFF. The CDR3 DNA reads as TGCGCCAGCAGCCCTCGCAATTTGAACACTGAAGCTTTCTTT.

This sequence joins TRBV2 and TRBJ1-5, with D possibly being TRBD1 (6 bases). The CDR3 loop spans 14 amino acids. The germline CDR1 and CDR2 sequences are SNHLY and FYNNEI. Trimming took 6 bases from V and 3 from J, leaving 12 bases between them. CDR3 nucleotide sequence: TGTGCCAGCAGCCCAACAGGGCTCAATCAGCCCCAGCATTTT. Protein sequence: CASSPTGLNQPQHF.

V and J are TRBV5-5 and TRBJ2-5; 7 bases match TRBD1. Trimming removed 4 bases from V and 1 base from J; junction bases left unmatched: 10. Germline-derived CDR1 and CDR2 are SGHKS and YYEKEE (reference sequence). The CDR3 loop spans 16 amino acids. This chain's CDR3 is CASSINPGTAQETQYF. DNA for the CDR3: TGTGCCAGCAGCATAAACCCCGGGACAGCCCAAGAGACCCAGTACTTC.

V usage is TRBV6-2 or TRBV6-3 and J usage is TRBJ2-2; no reliable D call. The V end lost 2 bases, the J end lost 3 bases, and 7 bases lay between the germline ends. Germline lookup yields CDR1 MNHEY and CDR2 SVGEGT. CDR3 length: 14 residues. The CDR3 coding sequence is TGTGCCAGCAGTTACAATACCGACACCGGGGAGCTGTTTTTT. Its protein product is CASSYNTDTGELFF.